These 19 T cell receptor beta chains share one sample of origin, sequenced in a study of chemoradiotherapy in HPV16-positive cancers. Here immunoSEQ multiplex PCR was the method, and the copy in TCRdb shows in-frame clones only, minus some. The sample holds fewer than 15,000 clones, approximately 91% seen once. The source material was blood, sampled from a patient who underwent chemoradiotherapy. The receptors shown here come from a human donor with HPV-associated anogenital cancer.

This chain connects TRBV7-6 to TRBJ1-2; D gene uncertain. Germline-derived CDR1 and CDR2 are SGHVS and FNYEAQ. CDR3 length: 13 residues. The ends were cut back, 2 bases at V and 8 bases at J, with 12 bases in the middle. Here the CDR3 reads CASSLLGSRGYTF. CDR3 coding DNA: TGTGCCAGCAGCTTATTGGGGTCTCGGGGCTACACCTTC.

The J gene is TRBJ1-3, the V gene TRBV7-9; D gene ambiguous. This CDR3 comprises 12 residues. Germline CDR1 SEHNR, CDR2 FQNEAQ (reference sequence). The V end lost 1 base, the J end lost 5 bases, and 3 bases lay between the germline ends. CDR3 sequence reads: CASSLGRNTIYF. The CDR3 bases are TGTGCCAGCAGCTTAGGTAGAAACACCATATATTTT.

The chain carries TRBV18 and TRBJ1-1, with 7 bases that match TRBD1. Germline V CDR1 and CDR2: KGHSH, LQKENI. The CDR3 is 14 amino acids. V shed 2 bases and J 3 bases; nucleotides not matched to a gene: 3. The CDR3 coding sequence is TGTGCCAGCTCACCAGACAGGGTGTACACTGAAGCTTTCTTT. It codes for CASSPDRVYTEAFF.

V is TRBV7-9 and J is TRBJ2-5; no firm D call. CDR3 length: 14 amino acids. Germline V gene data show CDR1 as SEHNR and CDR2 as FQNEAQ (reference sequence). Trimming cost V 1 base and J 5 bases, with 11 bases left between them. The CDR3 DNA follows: TGTGCCAGCAGCTTAGGCGTAGGATGGGAGACCCAGTACTTC. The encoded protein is CASSLGVGWETQYF.

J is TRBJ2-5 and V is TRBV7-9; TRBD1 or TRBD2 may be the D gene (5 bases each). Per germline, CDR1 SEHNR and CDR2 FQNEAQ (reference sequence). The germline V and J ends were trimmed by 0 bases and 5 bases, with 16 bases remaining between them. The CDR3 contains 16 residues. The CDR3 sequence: CASSLARRGAGETQYF. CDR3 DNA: TGTGCCAGCAGCTTAGCGCGTCGGGGCGCCGGGGAGACCCAGTACTTC.

CDR3 nucleotide sequence: TGCGCCAGCAGGAACTCGGGACAGGGGGCGAATGAGCAGTTCTTC. Translated, it gives CASRNSGQGANEQFF. The chain couples TRBV10-2 to TRBJ2-1; 12 nucleotides agree with TRBD1. Germline trimming cut 6 bases from V and 7 bases from J; bases unmatched to any gene: 7. CDR1 and CDR2 (germline): WSHSY, SAAADI. The CDR3 is made up of 15 amino acids.

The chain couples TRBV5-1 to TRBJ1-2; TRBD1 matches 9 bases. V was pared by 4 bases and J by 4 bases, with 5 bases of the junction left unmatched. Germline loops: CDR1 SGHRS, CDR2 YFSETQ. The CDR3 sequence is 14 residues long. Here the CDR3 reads CASSAGQGRYGYTF. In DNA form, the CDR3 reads TGCGCCAGCAGCGCGGGACAGGGACGCTATGGCTACACCTTC.

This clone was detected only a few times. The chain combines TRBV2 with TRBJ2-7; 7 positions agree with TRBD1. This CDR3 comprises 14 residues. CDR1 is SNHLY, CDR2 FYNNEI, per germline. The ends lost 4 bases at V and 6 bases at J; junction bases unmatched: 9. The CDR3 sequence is CASSVGVRGTEQYF. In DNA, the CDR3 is TGTGCCAGCAGTGTTGGGGTCAGGGGGACCGAGCAGTACTTC.

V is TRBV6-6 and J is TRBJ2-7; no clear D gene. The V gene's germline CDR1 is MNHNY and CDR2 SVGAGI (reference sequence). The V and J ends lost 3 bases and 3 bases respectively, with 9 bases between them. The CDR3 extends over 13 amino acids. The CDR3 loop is CASSYLGLYEQYF. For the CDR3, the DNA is TGTGCCAGCAGTTATTTGGGCCTCTACGAGCAGTACTTC.

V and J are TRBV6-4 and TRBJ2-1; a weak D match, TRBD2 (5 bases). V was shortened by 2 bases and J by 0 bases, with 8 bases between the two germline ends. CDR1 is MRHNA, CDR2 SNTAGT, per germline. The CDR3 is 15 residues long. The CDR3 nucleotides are TGTGCCAGCAGTGACCCGGAGGCCTCCTACAATGAGCAGTTCTTC. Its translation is CASSDPEASYNEQFF.

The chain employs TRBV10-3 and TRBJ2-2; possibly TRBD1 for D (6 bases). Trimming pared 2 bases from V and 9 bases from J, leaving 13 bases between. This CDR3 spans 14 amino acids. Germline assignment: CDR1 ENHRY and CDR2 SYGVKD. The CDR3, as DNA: TGTGCCATCAGTGAGGCAGGGGTCGCCAGGGAGCTGTTTTTT. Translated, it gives CAISEAGVARELFF.

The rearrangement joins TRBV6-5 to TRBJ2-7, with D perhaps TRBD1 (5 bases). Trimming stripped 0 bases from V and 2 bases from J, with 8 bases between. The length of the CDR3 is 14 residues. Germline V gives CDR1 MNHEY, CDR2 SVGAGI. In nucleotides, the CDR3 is TGTGCCAGCAGTTACTCGGGGCCAACCTACGAGCAGTACTTC. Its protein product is CASSYSGPTYEQYF.

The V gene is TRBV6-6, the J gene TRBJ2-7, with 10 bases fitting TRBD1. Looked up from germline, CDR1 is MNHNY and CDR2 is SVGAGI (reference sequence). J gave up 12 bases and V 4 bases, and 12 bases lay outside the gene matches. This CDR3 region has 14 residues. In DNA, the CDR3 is TGTGCCAGCAGTTTCTGGCCGGGACAGGGGAAGGCGTACTTC. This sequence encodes CASSFWPGQGKAYF.

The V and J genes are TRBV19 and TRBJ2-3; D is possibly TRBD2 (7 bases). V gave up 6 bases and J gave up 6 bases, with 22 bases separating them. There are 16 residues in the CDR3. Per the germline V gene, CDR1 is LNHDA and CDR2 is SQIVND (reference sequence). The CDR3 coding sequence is TGTGCCAGTAGCCCAAGTAAGGGGGGGGCCTTTGATACGCAGTATTTT. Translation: CASSPSKGGAFDTQYF.

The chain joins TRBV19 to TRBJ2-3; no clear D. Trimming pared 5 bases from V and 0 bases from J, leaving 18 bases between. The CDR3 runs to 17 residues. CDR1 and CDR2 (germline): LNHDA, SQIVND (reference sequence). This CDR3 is CASSPLLDGASTDTQYF. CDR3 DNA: TGTGCCAGTAGTCCTCTCCTGGACGGAGCTAGCACAGATACGCAGTATTTT.

The chain's CDR3 is CASSSRSTGELFF. CDR3 nucleotide sequence: TGTGCCAGCAGCTCTCGTTCCACCGGGGAGCTGTTTTTT. This rearrangement joins TRBV7-2 to TRBJ2-2, with no clear D. The V and J ends lost 4 bases and 4 bases respectively, with 7 bases between them. Looked up from germline, CDR1 is SGHTA and CDR2 is FQGNSA. This CDR3 region has 13 residues.

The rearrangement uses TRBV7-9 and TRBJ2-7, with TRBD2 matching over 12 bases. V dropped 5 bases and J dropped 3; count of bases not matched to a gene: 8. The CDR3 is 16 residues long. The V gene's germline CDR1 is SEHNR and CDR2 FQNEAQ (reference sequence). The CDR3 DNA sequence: TGTGCCAGCAGCAGAAAGACTAGCGGGAGAAACTACGAGCAGTACTTC. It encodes CASSRKTSGRNYEQYF.

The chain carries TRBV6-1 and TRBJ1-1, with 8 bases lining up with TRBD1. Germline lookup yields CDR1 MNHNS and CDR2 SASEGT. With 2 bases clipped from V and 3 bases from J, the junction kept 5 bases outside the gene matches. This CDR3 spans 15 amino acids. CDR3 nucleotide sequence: TGTGCCAGCAGTGAAATTGGACAGGGAGACACTGAAGCTTTCTTT. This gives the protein CASSEIGQGDTEAFF.

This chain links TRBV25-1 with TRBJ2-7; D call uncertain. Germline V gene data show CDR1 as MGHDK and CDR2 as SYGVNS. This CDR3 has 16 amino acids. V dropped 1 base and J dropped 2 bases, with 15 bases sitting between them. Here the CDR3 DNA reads TGTGCCAGCAGTGAATCCCTCAGTGTCCTCACCTACGAGCAGTACTTC. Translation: CASSESLSVLTYEQYF.